This passage covers 20 T cell receptor beta chains from one sample sequenced in a study of PD-L1 blockade in urothelial cancer. This table comes from immunoSEQ multiplex PCR, and its TCRdb copy is limited to in-frame clones, with some not included. The profile shows 45,000 to 60,000 clones, 75% to 90% of them singletons. Time point: pretreatment peripheral blood. This specimen was PBMCs, taken around atezolizumab (anti-PD-L1) treatment. The receptors were sampled from a man over 45 with urothelial cancer.

The genes are TRBV19 and TRBJ2-1, with D unresolved. CDR1 is LNHDA, CDR2 SQIVND, per germline (reference sequence). CDR3 length: 15 residues. The V end was cut by 1 base, the J end by 4 bases, with 11 bases between. CDR3 loop: CASSIVGSTYNEQFF. CDR3 nucleotides: TGTGCCAGTAGTATAGTGGGCAGTACTTACAATGAGCAGTTCTTC.

The chain uses TRBV2 and TRBJ2-2; 10 bases match TRBD1. Trimming took 4 bases from V and 6 from J; bases not matched to a gene: 2. This CDR3 region has 14 residues. Germline V lookup: CDR1 SNHLY, CDR2 FYNNEI. The CDR3 here is CASSGTGGPGELFF. The CDR3 region has the DNA TGTGCCAGCAGTGGGACAGGGGGGCCCGGGGAGCTGTTTTTT.

The rearrangement uses TRBV6-1 and TRBJ1-4, with D perhaps matching TRBD1 (6 bases). CDR3 size: 14 residues. Per germline, CDR1 MNHNS and CDR2 SASEGT. Trimming removed 6 bases at V and 7 bases at J, with 15 bases between. CDR3 bases: TGTGCCAGCAGATCAGGGGACCTTGGTGAAAAACTGTTTTTT. It translates to CASRSGDLGEKLFF.

The rearrangement joins TRBV6-1 to TRBJ2-7; D is possibly TRBD2 (7 bases). V was cut by 7 bases and J by 4 bases, with 14 bases left in between. The CDR3 covers 13 residues. The germline CDR1 and CDR2 sequences are MNHNS and SASEGT. The CDR3 bases are TGTGCCAGCACCCTAGGGGGGGGATACGAGCAGTACTTC. Its translation is CASTLGGGYEQYF.

This chain uses TRBV19 with TRBJ2-5, with D possibly matching TRBD1 (5 bases). The V end was cut by 5 bases, the J end by 10 bases, with 14 bases between. The CDR3 spans 12 residues. Germline CDR1 is LNHDA and CDR2 is SQIVND (reference sequence). Here the CDR3 reads CASSPIDRVQYF. The CDR3 DNA sequence: TGTGCCAGTAGTCCCATCGACAGAGTCCAGTACTTC. Looking up the rest from reference TRBV19 and TRBJ2-5 gives the full variable domain: DGGITQSPKYLFRKEGQNVTLSCEQNLNHDAMYWYRQDPGQGLRLIYYSQIVNDFQKGDIAEGYSVSREKKESFPLTVTSAQKNPTAFYLCASSPIDRVQYFGPGTRLLVL.

The V and J genes are TRBV7-2 and TRBJ1-5; weak D call: TRBD1 (6 bases). CDR1 and CDR2 from the germline V gene are SGHTA and FQGNSA. Trimming took 3 bases from V and 0 from J, leaving 12 bases between them. The CDR3 covers 16 residues. CDR3 sequence (DNA): TGTGCCAGCAGCTTGGCGGGGGGCTATAGCAATCAGCCCCAGCATTTT. It yields the protein CASSLAGGYSNQPQHF.

The chain carries TRBV4-2 and TRBJ1-3; 7 bases line up with TRBD1. CDR1 LGHNA and CDR2 YNFKEQ come from the germline V gene. The V gene end was trimmed by 3 bases and the J gene end by 0 bases; junction bases not matched to a gene: 5. There are 16 residues in the CDR3. CDR3 loop: CASSQMGQSSGNTIYF. The CDR3 nucleotides read TGTGCCAGCAGCCAGATGGGACAGAGCTCTGGAAACACCATATATTTT.

CDR3 sequence (DNA): TGTGCCATCAGTGAGTCATCGACAGGGGATGAAGCTTTCTTT. Amino acid sequence: CAISESSTGDEAFF. This chain links TRBV10-3 with TRBJ1-1, with TRBD1 matching over 8 bases. This CDR3 comprises 14 residues. Trimming at V came to 0 bases and at J to 7 bases, leaving 4 bases not matched to a gene. Germline V gives CDR1 ENHRY, CDR2 SYGVKD.

V is TRBV7-6 and J is TRBJ1-1; TRBD1 matches 8 bases. This CDR3 spans 15 amino acids. Germline assignment: CDR1 SGHVS and CDR2 FNYEAQ. Germline trimming cut 4 bases from V and 4 bases from J; bases unmatched to any gene: 8. The CDR3 protein is CASSSHGQGGTEAFF. The CDR3 coding sequence is TGTGCCAGCAGCTCCCATGGACAGGGCGGCACTGAAGCTTTCTTT.

Only one count was recorded for this clone. V and J are TRBV6-4 and TRBJ2-1; D perhaps matches TRBD2 (7 bases). V was trimmed by 2 bases and J by 8 bases, leaving 10 bases between them. Germline V lookup: CDR1 MRHNA, CDR2 SNTAGT. The CDR3 has 13 amino acids. The CDR3 is CASSDREGDEQFF. DNA for the CDR3: TGTGCCAGCAGTGACAGGGAGGGGGATGAGCAGTTCTTC.

J is TRBJ2-1 and V is TRBV6-5; a weak D match, TRBD2 (5 bases). The CDR3 covers 12 residues. V was clipped by 6 bases and J by 4 bases, with 7 bases between them. Germline loops: CDR1 MNHEY, CDR2 SVGAGI. CDR3 sequence reads: CASSGKYNEQFF. In nucleotides, the CDR3 is TGTGCCAGCAGCGGGAAGTACAATGAGCAGTTCTTC.

This clone was observed a single time. This chain joins TRBV5-1 and TRBJ1-6; 9 nucleotides match TRBD1. With 4 bases clipped from V and 5 bases from J, the junction kept 7 bases outside the gene matches. This CDR3 is 16 amino acids long. Germline values: CDR1 SGHRS, CDR2 YFSETQ. The CDR3 DNA reads TGCGCCAGCAGCCAAGGACAGGGGTCCAATAATTCACCCCTCCACTTT. Translating it yields CASSQGQGSNNSPLHF.

The gene calls are TRBV25-1 and TRBJ2-2; D may be TRBD1 (5 bases). This CDR3 has 14 residues. Trimming removed 4 bases at V and 5 bases at J, with 11 bases between. Germline loops: CDR1 MGHDK, CDR2 SYGVNS. The CDR3 reads CASSVPQGTGELFF. CDR3 nucleotides: TGTGCCAGCAGTGTACCTCAGGGAACCGGGGAGCTGTTTTTT.

This clone has only a few counts. The gene calls are TRBV11-2 and TRBJ2-1; TRBD1 agrees at 10 bases. The junction had 5 bases not matched to a gene; V was cut back by 5 bases and J by 1 base. Looked up from germline, CDR1 is SGHAT and CDR2 is FQNNGV. The length of the CDR3 is 16 residues. CDR3 protein: CASSTRGQGSYNEQFF. In DNA form, the CDR3 reads TGTGCCAGCAGCACCCGGGGACAGGGGTCCTACAATGAGCAGTTCTTC.

The chain couples TRBV6-1 to TRBJ2-7; 8 nucleotides agree with TRBD1. J lost 3 bases, V lost 1 base, and 8 bases had no gene match. The CDR3 spans 16 residues. Germline V gene data show CDR1 as MNHNS and CDR2 as SASEGT. The CDR3 protein is CASSEGWGTGGYEQYF. CDR3 bases: TGTGCCAGCAGTGAAGGATGGGGGACAGGCGGCTACGAGCAGTACTTC.

This sequence joins TRBV27 and TRBJ1-2, with D hard to call. Trimming removed 2 bases from V and 2 bases from J, with 15 bases in between. Germline CDR1 reads MNHEY; CDR2 reads SMNVEV (reference sequence). The CDR3 consists of 16 residues. The CDR3 reads CASSLMLLPGNYGYTF. The CDR3 region has the DNA TGTGCCAGCAGTTTAATGTTACTTCCGGGAAACTATGGCTACACCTTC.

This rearrangement joins TRBV19 to TRBJ1-2; 7 bases are shared with TRBD1. V shed 5 bases, J shed 5 bases, and the junction held 5 bases outside the gene matches. Germline-derived CDR1 and CDR2 are LNHDA and SQIVND (reference sequence). CDR3 size: 13 residues. The CDR3 sequence: CASSPGTDYGYTF. As DNA, the CDR3 is TGTGCCAGTAGTCCCGGGACAGATTATGGCTACACCTTC. The full variable domain, in which reference TRBV19 and TRBJ1-2 provide the parts outside the CDR3, is DGGITQSPKYLFRKEGQNVTLSCEQNLNHDAMYWYRQDPGQGLRLIYYSQIVNDFQKGDIAEGYSVSREKKESFPLTVTSAQKNPTAFYLCASSPGTDYGYTFGSGTRLTVV.

The chain links TRBV11-3 to TRBJ2-3; 8 bases match TRBD2. CDR3 length: 16 amino acids. The V segment lost 1 base and the J segment 4 bases; nucleotides outside the gene matches: 7. Germline values: CDR1 SGHNT, CDR2 YENEEA. The CDR3 sequence: CASSLGRREEADTQYF. CDR3 sequence (DNA): TGTGCCAGCAGCTTAGGACGGCGGGAGGAGGCAGATACGCAGTATTTT.

The chain recombines TRBV27 with TRBJ1-6, with 8 positions matching TRBD1. This CDR3 is 18 amino acids long. The germline V gene has CDR1 MNHEY and CDR2 SMNVEV (reference sequence). After removal of 7 bases from V and 0 bases from J, the junction contained 11 bases not matched to a gene. In DNA form, the CDR3 reads TGTGCCAGCACGCTCAGGACAGGGAGGACCTCCTATAATTCACCCCTCCACTTT. This codes for CASTLRTGRTSYNSPLHF.

The chain joins TRBV2 to TRBJ2-1; D ambiguous. V lost 1 base, J lost 9 bases, and 4 bases lay in between. CDR3 size: 11 residues. The germline CDR1 and CDR2 sequences are SNHLY and FYNNEI. The CDR3 is CASSEVSEQFF. The CDR3 DNA sequence: TGTGCCAGCAGTGAAGTCAGTGAGCAGTTCTTC.